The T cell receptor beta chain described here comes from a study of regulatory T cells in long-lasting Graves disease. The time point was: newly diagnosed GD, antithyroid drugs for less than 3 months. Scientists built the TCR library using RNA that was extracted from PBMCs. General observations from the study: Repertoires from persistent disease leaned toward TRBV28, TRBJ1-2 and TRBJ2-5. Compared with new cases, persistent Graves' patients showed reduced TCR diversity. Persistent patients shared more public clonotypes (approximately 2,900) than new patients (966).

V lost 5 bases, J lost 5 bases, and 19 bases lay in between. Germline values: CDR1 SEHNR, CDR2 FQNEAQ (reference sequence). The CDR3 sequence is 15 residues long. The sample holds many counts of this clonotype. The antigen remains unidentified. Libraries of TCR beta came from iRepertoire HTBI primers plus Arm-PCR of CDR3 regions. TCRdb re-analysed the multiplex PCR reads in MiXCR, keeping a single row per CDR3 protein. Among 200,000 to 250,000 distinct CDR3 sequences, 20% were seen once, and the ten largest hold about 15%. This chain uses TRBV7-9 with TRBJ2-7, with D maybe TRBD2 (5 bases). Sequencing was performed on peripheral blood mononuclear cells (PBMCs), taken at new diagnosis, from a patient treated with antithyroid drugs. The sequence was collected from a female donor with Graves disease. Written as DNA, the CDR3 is TGTGCCAGCAGCACGGTAGAGGGCCTCGAGGACGAGCAGTACTTC. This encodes CASSTVEGLEDEQYF. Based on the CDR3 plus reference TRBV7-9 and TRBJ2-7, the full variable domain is DTGVSQNPRHKITKRGQNVTFRCDPISEHNRLYWYRQTLGQGPEFLTYFQNEAQLEKSRLLSDRFSAERPKGSFSTLEIQRTEQGDSAMYLCASSTVEGLEDEQYFGPGTRLTVT.